This T cell receptor (beta chain) was captured in a study of cytomegalovirus exposure and HLA in healthy donors (dated by TCRdb to about 2017). Regarding the research as a whole: An earlier analysis of approximately 600 of the donors reported 276 Gb of sequence data and 100 million to 130 million unique TCR beta sequences from about 200 million T cells. Typing coverage varied by locus: about 629-630 donors for A, B, C, DRB1 and DQB1; approximately 560 for DQA1; over 600 for DPA1; about 450 for DPB1. Donor age, sex, ethnicity and CMV serostatus were compiled alongside the repertoire data. Every discovery cohort repertoire had been produced on one sequencing platform. HLA typing included class I and class II loci at four-digit resolution. Among a few hundred genotyped donors of the cohort, an average of 235,054 unique TCR beta nucleotide sequences were sequenced per donor, roughly 20% of them non-productive. The genetic ancestry cluster associated with self-reported Caucasian donors included around four fifths of the roughly 410 genotyped donors. A later genetic analysis took genome-wide SNP genotypes for about 55% of the roughly 700 donors and used that subset as a discovery cohort. Rather than drawing on any new phenotypic data, the later analysis identified candidate immune exposures from TCR beta sequences and the way those sequences occurred across donors. An earlier analysis of around 640 of the donors used high-throughput TCR beta sequencing to judge whether each TCR beta V gene segment behaved as functional or pseudogenic. An early release covering approximately 600 HLA-typed donors comprised about 300 gigabases of sequencing data and some 79 million unique TCR sequences. A later analysis re-analyzed previously published TCR beta repertoires from roughly 630 donors and added high-resolution HLA genotyping to study TCR occurrence patterns. The study used immunosequencing to profile the T cell repertoires of under 700 subjects and linked those repertoires to cytomegalovirus serostatus. The aim of the study was to test whether cataloging public T cell receptors could identify signatures of past pathogen exposure. The study combined high-throughput TCR immunosequencing, statistical association of individual TCRs with disease status, and machine learning to predict cytomegalovirus infection status. In addition to the first cohort of approximately 650 subjects, a separate validation cohort of 120 different subjects was used. Because of strong linkage in the cohort, roughly five DR-DQ haplotypes were treated as single units for association and clustering.

V is cut by 5 bases and J by 6 bases, and the space between the germline ends is 11 bases. CDR1 MNHEY and CDR2 SVGAGI are derived from the germline V gene. The CDR3 sequence holds 13 residues, the cysteine and phenylalanine included. This entry keeps only the CDR3 DNA: 39 bases, framed from base 1. The full study reports these points: A later analysis associated 15,000 or so TCR beta sequences with specific HLA alleles at a false discovery rate of 0.05. In a later genetic analysis, a missense DCLRE1C variant was associated with V-gene and J-gene trimming of TCR beta chains, and the association was replicated in an independent cohort. In a later analysis, several top co-occurrence clusters were reported to appear linked to parvovirus B19, influenza, CMV and Epstein-Barr virus. The sequencing pipeline was judged likely to have produced a cluster of highly shared sequence variants as a technical artifact. Assigning TCR associations to individual alleles was difficult when HLA alleles, especially DR and DQ, strongly co-occurred. A later analysis found that HLA-associated TCR beta chains were more clonally expanded and had lower generation probabilities than equally common non-associated chains. Some IMGT-functional V segments, including TRBV6-2 and TRBV6-3, could not be distinguished by the 87-base-pair reads and were therefore excluded. Three of the identified cytomegalovirus-associated TCR beta chains were confirmed in vitro to be specific for cytomegalovirus antigens. For the cohort, immune exposure information was limited to CMV serostatus. Because HLA typing was unavailable for some donors at each locus, only the typed subset was used in association tests. Because counts were too low, 15 or so rarely observed V segments, including chromosome 9 orphons, were excluded from the earlier analysis of fewer than 650 of the donors. In a later genetic analysis, fewer N-insertions in productive TCRs were reported among donors in an Asian-associated ancestry cluster than the roughly 700-donor mean. Most TCR sequences were seen in very few donors, while some public TCRs were found in many individuals. The study listed 150 to 200 TCR beta chains as associated with cytomegalovirus. Correlated functional status among segregating V segments might reflect linkage disequilibrium, but an unknown experimental factor could not be ruled out. Broadly in line with IMGT annotations, most TCR beta V segments showed up in productive rearrangements about 87% or about 30% of the time in an earlier analysis of around 550 of the donors. Only TCR beta chains were sequenced in this cohort, and the absence of alpha or paired-chain data limited detectable features. A further reported finding was that TCR beta sequences accurately predicted the HLA-A and HLA-B alleles for most subjects in the first cohort. According to the authors, the approach could potentially be generalized to other disease states and immunological phenotypes. The presence/absence analyses assumed that sequencing depth was roughly uniform across donors, and that assumption may not be true. The classifier was reported to diagnose cytomegalovirus status with high specificity and sensitivity in both the original and validation cohorts. According to a later analysis, most CMV-associated TCR beta chains appeared to be HLA-restricted, and the HLA associations seemed to be driven largely by CMV exposure. In a later analysis, the rate of TCR association differed among HLA loci, with DRB1 alleles having the most associated TCRs and HLA-C alleles having the fewest.

Library prep was done by the immunoSEQ multiplex PCR assay. For the multiplex PCR, a mixture combining 60 forward primers for TCR Vbeta segments and 13 reverse primers for TCR Jbeta segments was used. Amplification of the CDR3 region of rearranged TCR beta genes was performed with a multiplex PCR assay on genomic DNA. The amplified TCR beta libraries were sequenced on the Illumina HiSeq System as 87-base-pair reads. On the authors' methods: A later analysis tallied roughly 76 million unique TCR beta chains across the 600 to 700 repertoires, and about 10 million of those chains were shared by two or more donors. Raw reads were error-corrected and collapsed into unique sequences with a nearest-neighbor algorithm that merged closely related sequences to remove PCR and sequencing errors. V, D and J gene segments were assigned by aligning CDR3 sequences to IMGT reference sequences. For a sequence to be retained, a match of at least six nucleotides to both a V gene segment and a J gene segment was required. Rearrangements were called productive when the CDR3 lacked stop codons and stayed in frame with V and J; all others were non-productive. CDR3 was defined according to IMGT convention as the region running from the second conserved V-encoded cysteine to the conserved J-encoded phenylalanine. In an earlier analysis of around 640 of the donors, sequences lacking an unambiguous match to a single V gene segment were excluded. In an earlier analysis of a few hundred of the donors, V segments were called functional above 56.7% productive rearrangements and were called segregating when the between-donor standard deviation exceeded 5%. To diagnose cytomegalovirus status from the catalog of TCR beta chain sequences, a statistical classification framework was built. In a later analysis, V and J genes were assigned by comparing TCR nucleotide sequences against IMGT/GENE-DB human TR gene sequences. A later analysis assigned CDR3 sequences and most-parsimonious VDJ recombination scenarios with the TCRdist pipeline. A later analysis defined each TCR beta chain by its CDR3 amino acid sequence plus V-gene family, and excluded reads lacking a unique V-gene family. As a way to deal with suspected cross-contamination and a sequencing artifact, a later analysis dropped approximately 570 nucleotide sequences that were highly shared and had low generation probability. In a later analysis, a clonal expansion index for each public chain was calculated from normalized within-repertoire ranks of inferred template counts. In a later analysis, generation probabilities were computed with a VDJ recombination model fitted to out-of-frame rearrangements, and the resulting probabilities were checked against IGoR. A later analysis scored TCR-TCR, TCR-HLA and TCR-CMV co-occurrence with hypergeometric tests, applying a repertoire-size bias correction to TCR pairs. To estimate false discovery rates, a later analysis permuted the HLA or CMV assignments 20 times. In a later analysis, co-occurring TCRs were grouped using DBSCAN, and TCRdist sequence similarity was added for clustering within HLA-allele-positive subsets. Repertoires with fewer than 30,000 or more than 120,000 public chains, plus five repertoires with anomalous nucleotide sharing, were excluded from co-occurrence clustering. TCRdb re-hosts the immuneACCESS table, in-frame sequences only. Its copies lack some clones; in the studies checked, an unresolved V gene accounts for under half of them, and the cause for the rest is not known. The V and J calls and clone size come from that table; D and trimming were worked out from the DNA. This sample lists some 150,000 clones; over 70% were detected once. The top ten clones comprise over 3% of the sample.

The cohort comprised some 730 healthy bone marrow donors. At the time of sampling, every cohort member was nominally healthy, though immune exposures that went unrecorded were likely present. The donor tested CMV seronegative, placing the donor among the 350 or so seronegative members of the cohort. A peripheral blood sample was collected from each donor, and TCR beta sequencing was performed on peripheral blood mononuclear cells. The Qiagen DNeasy Blood Extraction Kit was used to extract genomic DNA from the blood cell samples. Of note for this clone: No cognate antigen has been identified for it. Base qualities were left out, and no much larger clone turns up one base away.

This chain is built from TRBV6-5 and TRBJ1-5; 6 matching bases give a weak D call of TRBD1. This TCR was recovered from a female donor in good health and CMV-seronegative. Sequenced input: PBMCs. The CDR3 here reads CASSAGASQPQHF. The DNA is as follows: TGTGCCAGCAGTGCAGGGGCCAGTCAGCCCCAGCATTTT.